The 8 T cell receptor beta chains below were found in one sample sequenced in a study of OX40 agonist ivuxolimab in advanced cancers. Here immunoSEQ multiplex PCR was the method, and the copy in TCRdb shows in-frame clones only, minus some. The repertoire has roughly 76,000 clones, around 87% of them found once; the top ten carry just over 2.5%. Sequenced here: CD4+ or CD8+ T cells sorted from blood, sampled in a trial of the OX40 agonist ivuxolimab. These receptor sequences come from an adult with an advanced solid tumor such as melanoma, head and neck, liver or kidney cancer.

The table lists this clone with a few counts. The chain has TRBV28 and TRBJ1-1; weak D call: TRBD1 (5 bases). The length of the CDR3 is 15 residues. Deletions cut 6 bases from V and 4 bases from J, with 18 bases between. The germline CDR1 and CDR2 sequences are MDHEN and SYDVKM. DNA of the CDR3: TGTGCCAGCAGCCTTCACTCTGGGGCGGCCACTGAAGCTTTCTTT. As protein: CASSLHSGAATEAFF.

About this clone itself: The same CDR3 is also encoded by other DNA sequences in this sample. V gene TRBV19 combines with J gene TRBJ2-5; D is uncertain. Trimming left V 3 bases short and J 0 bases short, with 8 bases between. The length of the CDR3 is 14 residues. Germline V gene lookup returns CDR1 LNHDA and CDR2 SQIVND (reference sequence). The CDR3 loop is CASSIRRNQETQYF. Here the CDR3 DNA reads TGTGCCAGTAGTATTCGGAGAAACCAAGAGACCCAGTACTTC.

CDR3 nucleotides: TGTGCCATCAGTGCGGGCAAGAACACTGAAGCTTTCTTT. Translation gives CAISAGKNTEAFF. The chain uses TRBV10-3 and TRBJ1-1; D is unclear. The germline V gene encodes CDR1 ENHRY and CDR2 SYGVKD. The germline V and J ends were trimmed by 4 bases and 1 base, with 7 bases remaining between them. CDR3 length equals 13 residues.

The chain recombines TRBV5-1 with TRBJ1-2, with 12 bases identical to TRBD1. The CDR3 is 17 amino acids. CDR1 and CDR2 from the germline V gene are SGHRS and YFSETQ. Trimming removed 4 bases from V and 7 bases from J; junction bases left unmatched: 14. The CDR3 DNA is TGCGCCAGCAGCCCCTCCGGGACAGGGGGCATAAAGGGTGGCTACACCTTC. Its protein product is CASSPSGTGGIKGGYTF.

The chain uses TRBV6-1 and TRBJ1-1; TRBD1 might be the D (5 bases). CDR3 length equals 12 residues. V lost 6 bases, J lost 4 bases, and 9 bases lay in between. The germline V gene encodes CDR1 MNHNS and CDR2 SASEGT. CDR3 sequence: CASRYQGTEAFF. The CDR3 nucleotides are TGTGCCAGCAGGTATCAGGGCACTGAAGCTTTCTTT.

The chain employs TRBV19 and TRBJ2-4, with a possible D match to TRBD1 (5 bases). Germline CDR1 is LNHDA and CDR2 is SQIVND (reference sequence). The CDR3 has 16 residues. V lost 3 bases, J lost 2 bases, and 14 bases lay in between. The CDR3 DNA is TGTGCCAGTAGTATCGTGAAGGGGCCCTCCAAAAACATTCAGTACTTC. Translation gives CASSIVKGPSKNIQYF.

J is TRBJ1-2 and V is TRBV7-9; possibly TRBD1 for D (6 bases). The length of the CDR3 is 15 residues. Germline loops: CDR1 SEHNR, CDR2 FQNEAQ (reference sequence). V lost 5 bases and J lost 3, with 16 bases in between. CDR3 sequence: CASSPEGGNYYGYTF. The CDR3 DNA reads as TGTGCCAGCAGCCCAGAGGGGGGGAACTACTATGGCTACACCTTC.

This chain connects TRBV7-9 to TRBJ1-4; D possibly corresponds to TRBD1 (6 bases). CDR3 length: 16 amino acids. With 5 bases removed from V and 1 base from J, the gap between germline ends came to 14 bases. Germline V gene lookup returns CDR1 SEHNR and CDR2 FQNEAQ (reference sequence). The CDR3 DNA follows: TGTGCCAGCAGCACCAGACAGGCTCAAACTAATGAAAAACTGTTTTTT. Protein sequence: CASSTRQAQTNEKLFF.